The 5 T cell receptor beta chains below all came from one sample that was sequenced in a study of regulatory T cells in long-lasting Graves disease. Stated time point: newly diagnosed GD, antithyroid drugs for less than 3 months. PBMC RNA served as the TCR library source. Arm-PCR of CDR3 regions and iRepertoire HTBI primers were used to build TCR beta libraries. In TCRdb, the multiplex PCR reads were re-called with MiXCR into one record per CDR3 protein. The sample shows approximately 350,000 distinct CDR3 sequences, around 16% of them seen only once. This sample also belongs to another study, concerning T cells in Graves' hyperthyroidism and ophthalmopathy.

The source was peripheral blood mononuclear cells (PBMCs), collected at new diagnosis, from a patient treated with antithyroid drugs. The receptors shown here come from a woman under 30 with Graves disease.

This clonotype has a handful of counts. The V gene is TRBV27, the J gene TRBJ1-5; 9 bases are a match to TRBD1. The V gene's germline CDR1 is MNHEY and CDR2 SMNVEV (reference sequence). The CDR3 contains 17 residues. The ends lost 5 bases at V and 4 bases at J; junction bases unmatched: 12. In DNA form, the CDR3 reads TGTGCCAGCAGTCCGTCCGGGACAGGGCCCTATAATCAGCCCCAGCATTTT. Protein product: CASSPSGTGPYNQPQHF.

The chain recombines TRBV7-9 with TRBJ2-1, with 9 bases lining up with TRBD2. Germline CDR1 SEHNR, CDR2 FQNEAQ (reference sequence). With 4 bases clipped from V and 8 bases from J, the junction kept 12 bases outside the gene matches. This CDR3 spans 16 amino acids. The CDR3 DNA follows: TGTGCCAGCAGCTCCCATGTAGCGGGGGTAGCGGATGAGCAGTTCTTC. As protein: CASSSHVAGVADEQFF.

This clonotype occurred many times. V usage is TRBV11-2 and J usage is TRBJ1-6; D is unclear. Trimming removed 8 bases from V and 7 bases from J, with 12 bases in between. The CDR3 length is 13 residues. Germline loops: CDR1 SGHAT, CDR2 FQNNGV. The chain's CDR3 is CASAPIRNSPLHF. CDR3 DNA: TGTGCCAGCGCCCCCATACGGAATTCACCCCTCCACTTT.

There are many counts of this clonotype. The chain has TRBV2 and TRBJ2-7, with 7 bases fitting TRBD1. The ends lost 4 bases at V and 2 bases at J; junction bases unmatched: 5. Germline loops: CDR1 SNHLY, CDR2 FYNNEI. The CDR3 contains 14 residues. Here the CDR3 DNA reads TGTGCCAGCAGTGGTGGGGACAGCACCTACGAGCAGTACTTC. It encodes CASSGGDSTYEQYF.

There are many counts of this clonotype. The V call is TRBV3-1, the J call TRBJ1-6; 7 bases agree with TRBD1. The CDR3 is 16 residues long. Germline V gene sequence: CDR1 LGHDT, CDR2 YNNKEL (reference sequence). V lost 1 base and J lost 9; bases outside the gene matches: 9. The CDR3 region has the DNA TGTGCCAGCAGCCAAGGAAGAGGACAGGTCGGTTCACCCCTCCACTTT. Amino acids: CASSQGRGQVGSPLHF.